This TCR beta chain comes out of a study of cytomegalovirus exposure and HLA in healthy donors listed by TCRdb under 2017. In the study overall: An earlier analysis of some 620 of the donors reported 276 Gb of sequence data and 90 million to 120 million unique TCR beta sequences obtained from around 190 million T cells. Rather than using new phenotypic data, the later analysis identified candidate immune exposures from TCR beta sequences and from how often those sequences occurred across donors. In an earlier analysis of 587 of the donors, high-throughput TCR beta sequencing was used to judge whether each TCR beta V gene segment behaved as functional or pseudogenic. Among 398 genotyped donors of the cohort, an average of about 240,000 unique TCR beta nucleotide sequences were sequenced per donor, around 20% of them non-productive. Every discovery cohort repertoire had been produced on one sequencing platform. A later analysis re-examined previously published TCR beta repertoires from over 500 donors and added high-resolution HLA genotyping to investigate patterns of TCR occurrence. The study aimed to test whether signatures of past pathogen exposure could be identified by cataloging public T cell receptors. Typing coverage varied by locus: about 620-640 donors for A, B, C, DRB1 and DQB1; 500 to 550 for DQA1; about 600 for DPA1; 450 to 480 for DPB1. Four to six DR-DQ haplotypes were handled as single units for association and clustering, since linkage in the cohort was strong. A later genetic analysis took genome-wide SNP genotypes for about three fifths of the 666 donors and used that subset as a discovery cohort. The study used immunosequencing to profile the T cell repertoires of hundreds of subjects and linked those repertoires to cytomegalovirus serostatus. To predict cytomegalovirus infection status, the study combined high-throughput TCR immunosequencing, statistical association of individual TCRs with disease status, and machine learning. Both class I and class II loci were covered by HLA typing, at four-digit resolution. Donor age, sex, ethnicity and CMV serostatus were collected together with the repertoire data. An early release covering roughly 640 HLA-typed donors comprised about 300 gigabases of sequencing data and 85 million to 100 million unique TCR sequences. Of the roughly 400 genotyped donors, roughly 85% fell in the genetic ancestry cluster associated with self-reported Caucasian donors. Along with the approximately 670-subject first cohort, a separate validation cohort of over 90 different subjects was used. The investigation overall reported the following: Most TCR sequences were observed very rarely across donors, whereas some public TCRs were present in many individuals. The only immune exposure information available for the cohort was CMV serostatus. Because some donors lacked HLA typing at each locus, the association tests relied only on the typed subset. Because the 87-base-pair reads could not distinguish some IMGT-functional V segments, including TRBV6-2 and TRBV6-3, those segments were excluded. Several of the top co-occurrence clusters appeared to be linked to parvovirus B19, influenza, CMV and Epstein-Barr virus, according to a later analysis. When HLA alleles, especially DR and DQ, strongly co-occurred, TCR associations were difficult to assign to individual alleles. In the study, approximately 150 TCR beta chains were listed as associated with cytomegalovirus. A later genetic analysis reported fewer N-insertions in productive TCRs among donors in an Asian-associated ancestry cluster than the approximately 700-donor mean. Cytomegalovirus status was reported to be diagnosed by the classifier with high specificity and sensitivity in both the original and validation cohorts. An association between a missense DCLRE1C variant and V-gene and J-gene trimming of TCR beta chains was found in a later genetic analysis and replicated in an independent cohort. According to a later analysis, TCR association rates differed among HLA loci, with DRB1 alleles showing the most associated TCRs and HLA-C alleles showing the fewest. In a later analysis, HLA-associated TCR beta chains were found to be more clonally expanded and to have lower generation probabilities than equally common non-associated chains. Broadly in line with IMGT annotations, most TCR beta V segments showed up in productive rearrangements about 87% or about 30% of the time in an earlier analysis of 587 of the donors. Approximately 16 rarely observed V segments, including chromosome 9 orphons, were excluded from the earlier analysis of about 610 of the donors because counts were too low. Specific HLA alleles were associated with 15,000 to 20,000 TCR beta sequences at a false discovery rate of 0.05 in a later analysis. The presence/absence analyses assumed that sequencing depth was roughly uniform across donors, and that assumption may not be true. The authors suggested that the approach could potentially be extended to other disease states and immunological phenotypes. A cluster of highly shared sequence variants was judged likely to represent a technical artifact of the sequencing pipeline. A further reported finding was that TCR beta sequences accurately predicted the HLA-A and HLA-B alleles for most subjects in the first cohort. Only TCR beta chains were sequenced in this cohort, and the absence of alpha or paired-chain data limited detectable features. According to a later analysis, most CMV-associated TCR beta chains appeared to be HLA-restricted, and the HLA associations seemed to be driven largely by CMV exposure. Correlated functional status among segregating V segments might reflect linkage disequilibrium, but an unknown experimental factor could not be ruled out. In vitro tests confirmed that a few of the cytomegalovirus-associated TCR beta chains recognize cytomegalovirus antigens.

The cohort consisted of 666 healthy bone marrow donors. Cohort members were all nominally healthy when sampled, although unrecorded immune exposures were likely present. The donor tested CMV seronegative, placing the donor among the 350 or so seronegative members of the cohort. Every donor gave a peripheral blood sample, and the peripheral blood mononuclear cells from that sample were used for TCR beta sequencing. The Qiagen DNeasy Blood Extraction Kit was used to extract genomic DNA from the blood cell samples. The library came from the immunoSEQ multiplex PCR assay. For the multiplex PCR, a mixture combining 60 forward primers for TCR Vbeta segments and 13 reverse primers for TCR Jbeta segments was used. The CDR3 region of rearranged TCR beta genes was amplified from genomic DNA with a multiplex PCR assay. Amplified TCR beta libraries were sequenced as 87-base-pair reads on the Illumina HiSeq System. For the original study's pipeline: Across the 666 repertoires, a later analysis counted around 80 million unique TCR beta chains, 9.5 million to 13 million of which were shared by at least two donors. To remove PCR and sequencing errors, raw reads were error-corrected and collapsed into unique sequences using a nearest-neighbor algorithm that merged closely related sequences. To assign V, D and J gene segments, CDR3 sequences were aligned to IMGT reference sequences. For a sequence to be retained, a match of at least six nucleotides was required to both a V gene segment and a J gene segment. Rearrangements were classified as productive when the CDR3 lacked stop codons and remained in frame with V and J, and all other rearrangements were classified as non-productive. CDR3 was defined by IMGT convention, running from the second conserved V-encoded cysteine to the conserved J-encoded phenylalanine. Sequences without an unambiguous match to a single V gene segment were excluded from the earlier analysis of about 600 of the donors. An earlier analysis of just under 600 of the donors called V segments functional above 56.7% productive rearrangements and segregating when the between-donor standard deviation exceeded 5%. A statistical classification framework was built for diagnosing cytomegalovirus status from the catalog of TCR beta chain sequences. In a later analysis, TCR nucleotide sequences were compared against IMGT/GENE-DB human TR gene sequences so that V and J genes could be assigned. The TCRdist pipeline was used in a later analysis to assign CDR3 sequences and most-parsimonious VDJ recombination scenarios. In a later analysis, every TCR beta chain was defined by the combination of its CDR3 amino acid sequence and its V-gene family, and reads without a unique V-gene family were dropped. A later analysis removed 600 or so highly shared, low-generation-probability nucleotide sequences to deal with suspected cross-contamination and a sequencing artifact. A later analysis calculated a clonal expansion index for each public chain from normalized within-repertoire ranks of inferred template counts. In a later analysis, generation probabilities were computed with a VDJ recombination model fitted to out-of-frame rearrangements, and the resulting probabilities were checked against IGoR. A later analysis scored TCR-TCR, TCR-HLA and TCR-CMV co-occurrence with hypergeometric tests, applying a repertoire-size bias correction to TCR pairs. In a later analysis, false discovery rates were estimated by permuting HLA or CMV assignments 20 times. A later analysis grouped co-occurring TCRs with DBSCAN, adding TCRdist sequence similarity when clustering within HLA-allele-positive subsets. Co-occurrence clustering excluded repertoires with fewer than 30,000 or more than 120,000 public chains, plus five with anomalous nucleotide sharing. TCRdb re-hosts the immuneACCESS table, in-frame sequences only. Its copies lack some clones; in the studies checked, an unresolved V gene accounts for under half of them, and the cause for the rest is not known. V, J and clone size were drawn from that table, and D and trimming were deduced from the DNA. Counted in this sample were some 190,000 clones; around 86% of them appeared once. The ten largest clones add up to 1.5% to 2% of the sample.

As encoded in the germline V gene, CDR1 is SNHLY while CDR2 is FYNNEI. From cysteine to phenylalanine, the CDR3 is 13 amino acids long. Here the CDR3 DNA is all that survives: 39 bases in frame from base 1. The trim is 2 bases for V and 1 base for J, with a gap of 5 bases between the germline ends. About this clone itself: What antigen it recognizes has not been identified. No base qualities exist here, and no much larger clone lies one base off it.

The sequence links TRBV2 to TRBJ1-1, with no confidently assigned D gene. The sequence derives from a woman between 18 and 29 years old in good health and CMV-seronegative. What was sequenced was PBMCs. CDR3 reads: CASSEPGNTEAFF. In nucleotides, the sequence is TGTGCCAGCAGTGAACCAGGGAACACTGAAGCTTTCTTT.